This paragraph reports one T cell receptor (beta chain). TCRdb reprocessed the 5' RACE reads with MiXCR, giving one entry per CDR3 protein. The table lists fewer than 250,000 distinct CDR3 sequences, approximately 7.8% of them singletons. The data were taken from a study of identical twins. Germline-derived CDR1 and CDR2 are SGHAT and FQNNGV. The CDR3 spans 14 residues. The ends were cut back, 0 bases at V and 4 bases at J, with 9 bases in the middle. These data also formed part of another study, on yellow fever vaccine responses in identical twins.

Sequenced input: CD8+ T cells sorted from blood. This chain links TRBV11-2 with TRBJ1-1; no clear D. The TCR was taken from a woman aged 18 to 35 in good health. CDR3: CASSLEGSSTEAFF. The DNA for the CDR3 is TGTGCCAGCAGCTTAGAAGGATCTAGCACTGAAGCTTTCTTT.